These 21 T cell receptor beta chains share one sample of origin, sequenced in a study of cytomegalovirus exposure and HLA in healthy donors. The PCR was carried out with 60 Vbeta primers and 13 Jbeta primers. The table came from immunoSEQ multiplex PCR; TCRdb's copy has only in-frame clones and leaves some out. The sample includes around 100,000 clones, around 70% of them seen just once. The sample comprised PBMCs. The receptors stem from a man in his thirties or forties in good health and CMV-seropositive.

This clone was picked up a small number of times. Other nucleotide sequences from this sample produce the same CDR3. This chain joins TRBV2 and TRBJ2-3; D is undetermined. Trimming took off 6 bases at V and 3 bases at J, with 7 bases between the two ends. Germline-derived CDR1 and CDR2 are SNHLY and FYNNEI. The length of the CDR3 is 12 residues. CDR3 sequence (DNA): TGTGCCAGCAGCCTAGAAACAGATACGCAGTATTTT. Translated: CASSLETDTQYF.

The genes are TRBV23-1 and TRBJ2-7; 8 nucleotides align to TRBD2. TRBV23-1 is annotated as an ORF whose role is uncertain. The J segment lost 3 bases and the V segment lost 3 bases, leaving 13 bases of the junction unmatched. The CDR3 loop spans 17 amino acids. The CDR3 DNA reads as TGCGCCAGCAGTCACCTCCGTAGTCGGGGGGGGCGCTACGAGCAGTACTTC. This sequence encodes CASSHLRSRGGRYEQYF.

The V call is TRBV19, the J call TRBJ2-1; the D gene is possibly TRBD2 (5 bases). This CDR3 region has 13 residues. The germline V gene has CDR1 LNHDA and CDR2 SQIVND (reference sequence). The V end was cut by 3 bases, the J end by 3 bases, with 6 bases between. The CDR3 DNA sequence: TGTGCCAGTAGTATTGACTACTACAATGAGCAGTTCTTC. Protein sequence: CASSIDYYNEQFF. The full variable domain, completed using reference TRBV19 and TRBJ2-1, is DGGITQSPKYLFRKEGQNVTLSCEQNLNHDAMYWYRQDPGQGLRLIYYSQIVNDFQKGDIAEGYSVSREKKESFPLTVTSAQKNPTAFYLCASSIDYYNEQFFGPGTRLTVL.

This clone appeared a few times. This chain links TRBV5-1 with TRBJ2-7, with 8 bases identical to TRBD1. Germline V lookup: CDR1 SGHRS, CDR2 YFSETQ. J lost 5 bases, V lost 0 bases, and 7 bases had no gene match. The CDR3 loop spans 15 amino acids. The chain's CDR3 is CASSLAGTGSDEQYF. The CDR3 nucleotides read TGCGCCAGCAGCTTGGCCGGGACAGGTTCGGACGAGCAGTACTTC.

This clone has just a few counts. This chain uses TRBV5-4 with TRBJ2-1; 10 bases map to TRBD2. Trimming removed 1 base from V and 3 bases from J; junction bases left unmatched: 1. Germline CDR1 is SGHNT and CDR2 is YYREEE (reference sequence). The CDR3 totals 15 residues. CDR3 in amino acids: CASSLTSGVYNEQFF. The CDR3 DNA sequence: TGTGCCAGCAGCTTGACTAGCGGGGTCTACAATGAGCAGTTCTTC.

This chain connects TRBV19 to TRBJ1-5; 8 bases are a match to TRBD1. J was trimmed by 5 bases and V by 6 bases; bases with no gene match: 9. The CDR3 covers 15 residues. In germline, CDR1 is LNHDA, CDR2 SQIVND (reference sequence). The DNA for the CDR3 is TGTGCCAGTAGCGATGGGACAGGAGGGGATCAGCCCCAGCATTTT. It codes for CASSDGTGGDQPQHF.

The J gene is TRBJ2-4, the V gene TRBV5-6, with 9 bases that match TRBD1. The CDR3 has 13 amino acids. V lost 7 bases, J lost 7 bases, and 6 bases stayed unmatched. Germline CDR1 reads SGHDT; CDR2 reads YYEEEE. CDR3 DNA: TGTGCCAGCGGACCGGGACAGGGCAACATTCAGTACTTC. Its translation is CASGPGQGNIQYF.

The CDR3 reads CASSFLGTGSHEQFF. As DNA, the CDR3 is TGCGCCAGCAGCTTTCTGGGGACAGGGTCCCATGAGCAGTTCTTC. This chain joins TRBV5-1 and TRBJ2-1; TRBD1 agrees at 9 bases. Germline-derived CDR1 and CDR2 are SGHRS and YFSETQ. The CDR3 spans 15 residues. The J segment lost 8 bases and the V segment lost 2 bases, leaving 8 bases of the junction unmatched. The whole variable domain, filled in from reference TRBV5-1 and TRBJ2-1, reads KAGVTQTPRYLIKTRGQQVTLSCSPISGHRSVSWYQQTPGQGLQFLFEYFSETQRNKGNFPGRFSGRQFSNSRSEMNVSTLELGDSALYLCASSFLGTGSHEQFFGPGTRLTVL.

J is TRBJ2-3 and V is TRBV4-2, with D maybe TRBD2 (5 bases). The V end lost 0 bases, the J end lost 2 bases, and 12 bases lay between the germline ends. Germline-derived CDR1 and CDR2 are LGHNA and YNFKEQ. The CDR3 runs 16 residues. The CDR3 nucleotides read TGTGCCAGCAGCCAAGAGGAGCGGACCTTCACAGATACGCAGTATTTT. Encoded protein: CASSQEERTFTDTQYF.

This chain connects TRBV6-1 to TRBJ2-7; 9 bases match TRBD1. The CDR3 length is 14 residues. Trimming cost V 3 bases and J 4 bases; bases outside gene matches: 4. Germline CDR1 reads MNHNS; CDR2 reads SASEGT. The CDR3 nucleotides read TGTGCCAGCAGTGAGGGGGGACAGGGTTACGAGCAGTACTTC. As protein: CASSEGGQGYEQYF.

The chain uses TRBV5-1 and TRBJ1-6; no definite D call. Trimming took 0 bases from V and 10 from J, leaving 14 bases between them. The CDR3 sequence is 15 residues long. Germline CDR1 SGHRS, CDR2 YFSETQ. This CDR3 reads CASSLEEAYGSPLHF. The DNA for the CDR3 is TGCGCCAGCAGCTTGGAAGAGGCCTACGGATCACCCCTCCACTTT.

As concerns this clone: The same CDR3 arises from other DNA sequences in this sample as well. The chain couples TRBV7-9 to TRBJ1-2; no definite D call. The V end was cut by 1 base, the J end by 4 bases, with 4 bases between. Germline V lookup: CDR1 SEHNR, CDR2 FQNEAQ (reference sequence). The CDR3 sequence is 12 residues long. CDR3 sequence: CASSLDSYGYTF. The CDR3 DNA follows: TGTGCCAGCAGCTTAGATAGCTATGGCTACACCTTC.

This chain links TRBV28 with TRBJ1-5; perhaps TRBD1 as D (5 bases). The V end lost 4 bases, the J end lost 9 bases, and 13 bases lay between the germline ends. CDR3 length: 13 residues. Germline CDR1 and CDR2: MDHEN and SYDVKM. The CDR3: CASSSGGNRPQHF. The CDR3 region has the DNA TGTGCCAGCAGTTCTGGGGGGAACCGGCCCCAGCATTTT.

This chain connects TRBV5-4 to TRBJ2-5, with D tentatively TRBD2 (5 bases). This CDR3 region has 13 residues. The ends were cut back, 1 base at V and 5 bases at J, with 9 bases in the middle. CDR1 is SGHNT and CDR2 is YYREEE in the germline V gene (reference sequence). The CDR3 loop is CASSLPSIETQYF. The CDR3 nucleotides are TGTGCCAGCAGCTTGCCTAGCATTGAGACCCAGTACTTC.

The chain joins TRBV27 to TRBJ2-7, with 7 bases that match TRBD1. The CDR3 sequence is 15 residues long. Germline CDR1 MNHEY, CDR2 SMNVEV (reference sequence). V was clipped by 2 bases and J by 2 bases; unmatched bases: 6. The chain's CDR3 is CASSLRTGTPYEQYF. The CDR3 DNA is TGTGCCAGCAGTTTAAGGACAGGAACTCCCTACGAGCAGTACTTC.

The chain links TRBV6-5 to TRBJ2-3; the match to TRBD2 covers 9 bases. Germline-derived CDR1 and CDR2 are MNHEY and SVGAGI. The CDR3 length is 14 residues. Trimming cost V 3 bases and J 8 bases; bases outside gene matches: 6. The CDR3 bases are TGTGCCAGCAGTTATGAGCGAGCGGGAGGTACGCAGTATTTT. Residues: CASSYERAGGTQYF.

The J gene is TRBJ2-7, the V gene TRBV6-5; 10 nucleotides line up with TRBD1. The CDR3 is 15 amino acids. Per the germline V gene, CDR1 is MNHEY and CDR2 is SVGAGI. V shed 7 bases, J shed 5 bases, and the junction held 11 bases outside the gene matches. The chain's CDR3 is CASKRPGTGANEQYF. The CDR3 coding sequence is TGTGCCAGCAAGCGACCCGGGACAGGGGCCAACGAGCAGTACTTC.

The rearrangement uses TRBV19 and TRBJ1-1; 7 positions match TRBD1. Germline V CDR1 and CDR2: LNHDA, SQIVND (reference sequence). Trimming cost V 5 bases and J 5 bases; bases outside gene matches: 14. CDR3 length equals 16 residues. CDR3 loop: CASSPFLGTVDTEAFF. The CDR3 DNA reads TGTGCCAGTAGTCCCTTTCTCGGGACAGTGGATACTGAAGCTTTCTTT.

Of note for this clone: Other DNA variants within this sample encode the same CDR3. The rearrangement uses TRBV28 and TRBJ2-7; the match to TRBD1 covers 9 bases. CDR1 and CDR2 (germline): MDHEN, SYDVKM. CDR3 length: 13 amino acids. V dropped 6 bases and J dropped 2; count of bases not matched to a gene: 2. CDR3: CASRDRGTYEQYF. CDR3 bases: TGTGCCAGCAGGGACAGGGGCACCTACGAGCAGTACTTC.

V is TRBV5-5 and J is TRBJ2-7; 7 nucleotides line up with TRBD1. Germline loops: CDR1 SGHKS, CDR2 YYEKEE (reference sequence). With V trimmed by 4 bases and J by 2 bases, 15 bases remained unmatched. The CDR3 has 17 residues. The CDR3 coding sequence is TGTGCCAGCAGCCCCACGAGACTGACAGGGCCCCCCTACGAGCAGTACTTC. Translating gives CASSPTRLTGPPYEQYF.

The J gene is TRBJ2-3, the V gene TRBV9; 11 bases are shared with TRBD1. Trimming removed 4 bases from V and 4 bases from J; junction bases left unmatched: 8. CDR3 length equals 16 residues. The V gene's germline CDR1 is SGDLS and CDR2 YYNGEE. CDR3 DNA: TGTGCCAGCAGCCCTCGGGACAGGGGGTCGGCAGATACGCAGTATTTT. Protein product: CASSPRDRGSADTQYF.